This TCR beta chain was captured in a study of blood T cell repertoires in COVID-19. The repertoire was sequenced with immunoSEQ multiplex PCR; TCRdb's copy has only in-frame clones and lacks some. Seen here are 250,000 to 350,000 clones, approximately 90% observed once, and the top ten hold roughly 6.8%. This CDR3 region has 17 residues. In germline, CDR1 is MNHEY, CDR2 SVGEGT. Trimming took off 2 bases at V and 1 base at J, with 18 bases between the two ends. The V and J genes are TRBV6-2 or TRBV6-3 and TRBJ2-7; possibly TRBD1 for D (6 bases). The sequence was obtained from a woman younger than 45 with COVID-19, enrolled during active disease. The specimen was peripheral blood. The CDR3 sequence is CASSYNPSQGFSYEQYF. CDR3 nucleotides: TGTGCCAGCAGTTACAACCCGTCACAGGGCTTTTCCTACGAGCAGTACTTC.